Below are 25 T cell receptor beta chains sequenced from a single sample in a study of shared T cell receptors in the human thymus (dated by TCRdb to the early 2020s). Libraries were made using the immunoSEQ multiplex PCR assay. Drawn from immuneACCESS, this table holds only the in-frame rearrangements with V and J called that TCRdb kept. Clones are partly lost; checked studies trace under half to an unresolved V gene and leave the rest unexplained. Within this sample are fewer than 700,000 clones, with approximately 87% of them counted one time only. The top ten constitute around 0.01% of the sample. These data were also reused for a study on human thymus T cells.

Sequencing input: thymocytes. All receptors come from a boy under two years old with a congenital heart defect. Donor details come from another sample of the same person, matched by shared clones.

The gene calls are TRBV7-3 and TRBJ2-1, with D possibly being TRBD2 (5 bases). Germline CDR1 SGHTA, CDR2 FQGTGA. The CDR3 loop spans 15 amino acids. V was cut by 1 base and J by 5 bases, with 12 bases left in between. The CDR3 DNA reads as TGTGCCAGCAGCTTAATCGGCGGGCTACACAATGAGCAGTTCTTC. Translating gives CASSLIGGLHNEQFF.

The chain uses TRBV12-5 and TRBJ1-5; D remains unclear. CDR1 LGHNT and CDR2 FRNRAP come from the germline V gene. Between the trimmed V and J ends, which lost 0 bases and 2 bases, there was a span of 5 bases. The CDR3 length is 14 residues. The CDR3 DNA reads TGTGCTAGTGGTTTGGTGCCAGGCAATCAGCCCCAGCATTTT. Protein sequence: CASGLVPGNQPQHF. Together with reference TRBV12-5 and TRBJ1-5, the CDR3 gives the full variable domain: DARVTQTPRHKVTEMGQEVTMRCQPILGHNTVFWYRQTMMQGLELLAYFRNRAPLDDSGMPKDRFSAEMPDATLATLKIQPSEPRDSAVYFCASGLVPGNQPQHFGDGTRLSIL.

J is TRBJ1-2 and V is TRBV6-5; D call uncertain. Trimming took 4 bases from V and 2 from J, leaving 8 bases between them. Germline lookup yields CDR1 MNHEY and CDR2 SVGAGI. The CDR3 is 13 residues long. As DNA, the CDR3 is TGTGCCAGCAGTTCTGGAGGGAACTATGGCTACACCTTC. This translates into CASSSGGNYGYTF.

This clone is a singleton in its sample. CDR3 sequence reads: CASSAPDGGSATYNEQFF. The CDR3 nucleotides are TGTGCCAGTAGTGCACCCGACGGAGGGAGTGCGACCTACAATGAGCAGTTCTTC. The gene calls are TRBV19 and TRBJ2-1; tentative D call: TRBD2 (6 bases). V was trimmed by 5 bases and J by 2 bases, leaving 22 bases between them. CDR1 is LNHDA, CDR2 SQIVND, per germline (reference sequence). This CDR3 has 18 amino acids. The full variable domain, rest sourced from reference TRBV19 and TRBJ2-1, is DGGITQSPKYLFRKEGQNVTLSCEQNLNHDAMYWYRQDPGQGLRLIYYSQIVNDFQKGDIAEGYSVSREKKESFPLTVTSAQKNPTAFYLCASSAPDGGSATYNEQFFGPGTRLTVL.

CDR3 DNA sequence: TGTGCCAGCAGTGAAATCGGACCCCCGCTACTAGATCAGCCCCAGCATTTT. Amino acid sequence: CASSEIGPPLLDQPQHF. The rearrangement joins TRBV2 to TRBJ1-5; D call uncertain. The CDR3 consists of 17 residues. With 2 bases removed from V and 5 bases from J, the gap between germline ends came to 19 bases. CDR1 is SNHLY and CDR2 is FYNNEI in the germline V gene.

The V gene is TRBV14, the J gene TRBJ2-7; 11 nucleotides line up with TRBD2. Germline V gene sequence: CDR1 SGHDN, CDR2 FVKESK. The CDR3 spans 17 residues. V dropped 3 bases and J dropped 1; count of bases not matched to a gene: 8. For the CDR3, the DNA is TGTGCCAGCAGCCAGGTCCTACTAGCGGGAGCGTCCTACGAGCAGTACTTC. Its protein is CASSQVLLAGASYEQYF.

V usage is TRBV4-3 and J usage is TRBJ2-6, with TRBD2 matching 8 bases. The V gene end was trimmed by 0 bases and the J gene end by 0 bases; junction bases not matched to a gene: 7. Germline V gene lookup returns CDR1 LGHNA and CDR2 YSLEER. The CDR3 is 19 amino acids. The CDR3 DNA reads as TGCGCCAGCAGCCAAGATTCGGGGGGGAGGATCTCTGGGGCCAACGTCCTGACTTTC. It is translated as CASSQDSGGRISGANVLTF.

This clone has a handful of counts. The chain employs TRBV18 and TRBJ2-4; D unclear. Trimming removed 6 bases at V and 0 bases at J, with 6 bases between. The CDR3 runs to 13 residues. Per the germline V gene, CDR1 is KGHSH and CDR2 is LQKENI. The CDR3 sequence: CASSEVAKNIQYF. In DNA, the CDR3 is TGTGCCAGCTCCGAGGTAGCCAAAAACATTCAGTACTTC.

The chain has TRBV19 and TRBJ2-1; 9 bases fit TRBD2. The CDR3 covers 15 residues. Germline CDR1 LNHDA, CDR2 SQIVND (reference sequence). Unmatched junction bases numbered 11, after V lost 7 bases and J lost 7 bases. The CDR3 nucleotides read TGTGCCAGTACCCATGCGGGAGGGCCTCGGAATGAGCAGTTCTTC. Protein: CASTHAGGPRNEQFF.

The chain combines TRBV27 with TRBJ2-7, with D possibly being TRBD2 (6 bases). The CDR3 has 15 amino acids. The V end lost 3 bases, the J end lost 2 bases, and 14 bases lay between the germline ends. CDR1 is MNHEY and CDR2 is SMNVEV in the germline V gene (reference sequence). The CDR3 sequence is CASSFSGRGPYEQYF. CDR3 bases: TGTGCCAGCAGTTTTAGCGGCCGAGGTCCCTACGAGCAGTACTTC.

This chain links TRBV30 with TRBJ2-1; D remains ambiguous. The V gene's germline CDR1 is GTSNPN and CDR2 SVGIG (reference sequence). The CDR3 has 12 amino acids. V lost 0 bases to trimming and J lost 6 bases, with 6 bases between them. CDR3 in amino acids: CAWSVLSNEQFF. In DNA form, the CDR3 reads TGTGCCTGGAGTGTACTGTCCAATGAGCAGTTCTTC. The whole variable domain, filled in from reference TRBV30 and TRBJ2-1, reads SQTIHQWPATLVQPVGSPLSLECTVEGTSNPNLYWYRQAAGRGLQLLFYSVGIGQISSEVPQNLSASRPQDRQFILSSKKLLLSDSGFYLCAWSVLSNEQFFGPGTRLTVL.

Remarks on this clone: Other nucleotide sequences from this sample produce the same CDR3. The chain carries TRBV27 and TRBJ2-7; 8 bases match TRBD2. Germline CDR1 MNHEY, CDR2 SMNVEV (reference sequence). The CDR3 loop spans 14 amino acids. V was pared by 4 bases and J by 1 base, with 3 bases of the junction left unmatched. The CDR3 protein is CASSSGLGSYEQYF. Here the CDR3 DNA reads TGTGCCAGCAGTTCGGGACTAGGATCCTACGAGCAGTACTTC.

This chain uses TRBV9 with TRBJ1-6, with 7 nucleotides matching TRBD1. This CDR3 region has 16 residues. V lost 0 bases to trimming and J lost 11 bases; unmatched junction nucleotides: 11. CDR1 and CDR2 (germline): SGDLS, YYNGEE. As DNA, the CDR3 is TGTGCCAGCAGCGTAGGGAAAAGGGGCCAGGGGGCACCCCTCCACTTT. Translating it yields CASSVGKRGQGAPLHF.

The J gene is TRBJ2-2, the V gene TRBV9, with TRBD2 matching over 8 bases. V shed 4 bases, J shed 6 bases, and the junction held 8 bases outside the gene matches. This CDR3 is 15 amino acids long. Germline assignment: CDR1 SGDLS and CDR2 YYNGEE. The CDR3 sequence is CASSRGLEGSGELFF. For the CDR3, the DNA is TGTGCCAGCAGCCGGGGACTAGAGGGGTCCGGGGAGCTGTTTTTT.

In this sample, this clone turned up once. The chain links TRBV30 to TRBJ2-7; D perhaps matches TRBD2 (6 bases). Deletions cut 2 bases from V and 0 bases from J, with 8 bases between. Germline CDR1 GTSNPN, CDR2 SVGIG (reference sequence). This CDR3 is 13 amino acids long. The CDR3 loop is CAWSLGGSYEQYF. CDR3 DNA sequence: TGTGCCTGGAGTCTGGGGGGCTCCTACGAGCAGTACTTC.

The J gene is TRBJ2-5, the V gene TRBV19; 7 nucleotides line up with TRBD1. V gave up 11 bases and J gave up 0 bases; unmatched junction bases: 12. The CDR3 totals 15 residues. Germline V CDR1 and CDR2: LNHDA, SQIVND (reference sequence). DNA of the CDR3: TGTGCCTCAGCTGGGGACAGTCAGTACCAAGAGACCCAGTACTTC. Protein: CASAGDSQYQETQYF.

This sequence joins TRBV30 and TRBJ2-7; D may be TRBD1 (6 bases). The CDR3 is 15 residues long. V lost 0 bases, J lost 6 bases, and 18 bases lay in between. The V gene's germline CDR1 is GTSNPN and CDR2 SVGIG (reference sequence). The CDR3 DNA sequence: TGTGCCTGGAGTGTACACAGGGATGTCTCTCGCGAGCAGTACTTC. This gives the protein CAWSVHRDVSREQYF.

This chain links TRBV4-1 with TRBJ2-1; D is uncertain. Germline V gene sequence: CDR1 MGHRA, CDR2 YSYEKL. CDR3 size: 20 residues. Trimming shortened V by 4 bases and J by 4 bases, and 29 bases separated the two germline ends. CDR3 protein: CASSRTIRRQRENSYNEQFF. The DNA for the CDR3 is TGCGCCAGCAGCCGAACGATCCGACGTCAGCGAGAGAATTCTTACAATGAGCAGTTCTTC.

The V gene is TRBV18, the J gene TRBJ1-4; the D is unclear. Trimming removed 2 bases from V and 0 bases from J, with 16 bases in between. From germline, CDR1 is KGHSH and CDR2 LQKENI. The CDR3 contains 18 residues. The CDR3 here is CASSPVGGNVATNEKLFF. CDR3 bases: TGTGCCAGCTCACCAGTTGGCGGAAATGTCGCAACTAATGAAAAACTGTTTTTT. The full variable domain, in which reference TRBV18 and TRBJ1-4 provide the parts outside the CDR3, is NAGVMQNPRHLVRRRGQEARLRCSPMKGHSHVYWYRQLPEEGLKFMVYLQKENIIDESGMPKERFSAEFPKEGPSILRIQQVVRGDSAAYFCASSPVGGNVATNEKLFFGSGTQLSVL.

This clone appeared a few times. V is TRBV18 and J is TRBJ1-4, with TRBD1 matching 7 bases. CDR3 length equals 15 residues. Germline-derived CDR1 and CDR2 are KGHSH and LQKENI. Trimming cost V 6 bases and J 4 bases; bases outside gene matches: 8. The CDR3 coding sequence is TGTGCCAGCTCTCCGGGGGACAGTGGTAATGAAAAACTGTTTTTT. Translation gives CASSPGDSGNEKLFF.

J is TRBJ2-7 and V is TRBV4-1, with 9 bases matching TRBD2. V gave up 1 base and J gave up 3 bases; unmatched junction bases: 10. The CDR3 extends over 17 amino acids. CDR1 is MGHRA and CDR2 is YSYEKL in the germline V gene. The CDR3 is CASSQGTRSGRFYEQYF. CDR3 bases: TGCGCCAGCAGCCAAGGGACACGGAGCGGGAGGTTCTACGAGCAGTACTTC.

The chain combines TRBV29-1 with TRBJ2-1; a possible D gene is TRBD1 (7 bases). From germline, CDR1 is SQVTM and CDR2 ANQGSEA. This CDR3 region has 15 residues. V lost 6 bases and J lost 0, with 15 bases in between. Written as DNA, the CDR3 is TGCAGCGTGGAGGCGGGGACAGCCTCCTACAATGAGCAGTTCTTC. It encodes CSVEAGTASYNEQFF.

The chain recombines TRBV28 with TRBJ2-3, with TRBD2 as a possible D gene (6 bases). This CDR3 is 15 amino acids long. Germline CDR1 reads MDHEN; CDR2 reads SYDVKM. Trimming shortened V by 5 bases and J by 0 bases, and 12 bases separated the two germline ends. The DNA for the CDR3 is TGTGCCAGCAGTCAGCCCGGGACTAGCACAGATACGCAGTATTTT. Translation: CASSQPGTSTDTQYF.

The chain combines TRBV5-1 with TRBJ1-2; D perhaps matches TRBD1 (5 bases). Germline values: CDR1 SGHRS, CDR2 YFSETQ. The CDR3 has 15 amino acids. The V gene lost 4 bases and the J gene lost 4 bases, with 17 bases spanning the gap. In DNA form, the CDR3 reads TGCGCCAGCAGCCGAACAGGAATTCTTCCCTATGGCTACACCTTC. The encoded protein is CASSRTGILPYGYTF.

The rearrangement links TRBV7-9 to TRBJ2-1, with a tentative D call TRBD2 (6 bases). Trimming removed 3 bases from V and 5 bases from J, with 11 bases in between. There are 14 residues in the CDR3. The germline CDR1 and CDR2 sequences are SEHNR and FQNEAQ (reference sequence). CDR3 amino acids: CASSLGGFDNEQFF. For the CDR3, the DNA is TGTGCCAGCAGCTTGGGGGGATTCGACAATGAGCAGTTCTTC.